This T cell receptor beta chain was identified during a study of blood T cell repertoires in COVID-19. About the research overall: Spain, Italy and the United States supplied samples that represented acute and convalescent COVID-19.

Measured with immunoSEQ multiplex PCR; TCRdb has only the in-frame clones, and not every one. The sample contains 5,000 to 6,500 clones, almost 75% of which appear only once. This TCR derives from a man aged 55 to 70 with acute or convalescent COVID-19. Sample: peripheral blood.

The CDR3 spells CASSSGGRGLSYEQYF. Written as DNA, the CDR3 is TGTGCCAGCAGCTCCGGAGGTAGGGGGTTGAGCTACGAGCAGTACTTC. V gene TRBV7-9 combines with J gene TRBJ2-7, with D perhaps TRBD1 (6 bases). The CDR3 runs 16 residues. V gave up 4 bases and J gave up 3 bases, with 19 bases separating them. Looked up from germline, CDR1 is SEHNR and CDR2 is FQNEAQ (reference sequence). The variable domain in full, with the rest retrieved from reference TRBV7-9 and TRBJ2-7, is DTGVSQNPRHKITKRGQNVTFRCDPISEHNRLYWYRQTLGQGPEFLTYFQNEAQLEKSRLLSDRFSAERPKGSFSTLEIQRTEQGDSAMYLCASSSGGRGLSYEQYFGPGTRLTVT.